These 32 T cell receptor beta chains originate from one sample sequenced in a study of beta chain features in type 1 diabetes. Study-level findings and limits: All four CD4+ subsets from Type 1 diabetes patients carried moderately but significantly shorter TCRB CDR3s.

Their antigen targets remain unknown. The isolated RNA, all of it, was reverse transcribed, so expressed TCRB transcripts were what got sequenced. This table comes from immunoSEQ multiplex PCR, and its TCRdb copy is limited to in-frame clones, with some not included. The data contain a few hundred thousand clones, roughly 12% of them singletons. Sequencing was done on a sample of naive CD4+ T cells from blood. The receptors here all came from a young woman with type 1 diabetes.

Only a few counts were recorded for this clone. J is TRBJ1-2 and V is TRBV5-6; perhaps TRBD1 as D (5 bases). CDR1 is SGHDT, CDR2 YYEEEE, per germline. Trimming pared 4 bases from V and 9 bases from J, leaving 16 bases between. The CDR3 is made up of 13 amino acids. This chain's CDR3 is CASSTLQVWRYTF. As DNA, the CDR3 is TGTGCCAGCAGCACACTACAGGTTTGGCGCTACACCTTC.

CDR3 nucleotide sequence: TGTGCCAGCACTCCAGGGACAGGGTGGTTGGATGAGCAGTTCTTC. It is translated as CASTPGTGWLDEQFF. The chain recombines TRBV6-6 with TRBJ2-1; 9 nucleotides agree with TRBD1. This CDR3 is built from 15 residues. The germline V gene encodes CDR1 MNHNY and CDR2 SVGAGI (reference sequence). V lost 7 bases to trimming and J lost 8 bases; unmatched junction nucleotides: 12.

This clone turned up a few times. J is TRBJ2-5 and V is TRBV11-3; D is perhaps TRBD1 (6 bases). V lost 4 bases and J 3 bases, leaving 18 bases between the germline ends. Germline CDR1 is SGHNT and CDR2 is YENEEA. The CDR3 runs to 16 residues. The CDR3 DNA reads as TGTGCCAGCAGCTCCTGGCTGGGGGACACCAAAGAGACCCAGTACTTC. Translation: CASSSWLGDTKETQYF.

This clone has a handful of counts. The rearrangement uses TRBV9 and TRBJ2-6; TRBD1 matches 7 bases. This CDR3 is 14 amino acids long. CDR1 is SGDLS and CDR2 is YYNGEE in the germline V gene. V dropped 6 bases and J dropped 4; count of bases not matched to a gene: 4. CDR3 residues: CASNRGSGANVLTF. CDR3 DNA: TGTGCCAGCAACAGGGGATCCGGGGCCAACGTCCTGACTTTC.

This clone was recorded once. The rearrangement links TRBV5-1 to TRBJ1-1; D might be TRBD1 (5 bases). V lost 3 bases and J lost 3, with 12 bases in between. The CDR3 runs to 14 residues. Germline CDR1 is SGHRS and CDR2 is YFSETQ. The CDR3: CASSSEGRDTEAFF. The CDR3 DNA follows: TGCGCCAGCAGCTCCGAGGGGAGGGACACTGAAGCTTTCTTT.

This chain connects TRBV30 to TRBJ2-1; D gene uncertain. CDR1 and CDR2 (germline): GTSNPN, SVGIG (reference sequence). Trimming shortened V by 4 bases and J by 7 bases, and 11 bases separated the two germline ends. There are 12 residues in the CDR3. The CDR3 protein is CAWTLGANEQFF. CDR3 bases: TGTGCCTGGACGCTAGGCGCGAATGAGCAGTTCTTC.

The CDR3 protein is CASSLVLSRTDEQFF. The CDR3 DNA is TGTGCCAGCAGCTTAGTCCTATCCCGGACTGATGAGCAGTTCTTC. The chain has TRBV7-9 and TRBJ2-1, with a tentative D call TRBD2 (5 bases). Trimming took 1 base from V and 8 from J, leaving 15 bases between them. Looked up from germline, CDR1 is SEHNR and CDR2 is FQNEAQ (reference sequence). This CDR3 spans 15 amino acids.

The sample holds a few counts of this clone. The chain joins TRBV4-3 to TRBJ2-1; weak D call: TRBD2 (6 bases). V lost 1 base, J lost 3 bases, and 13 bases lay in between. Germline V gene data show CDR1 as LGHNA and CDR2 as YSLEER. This CDR3 is built from 16 residues. CDR3 DNA sequence: TGCGCCAGCAGCCAAGGGCCGGGCGGGAACTACAATGAGCAGTTCTTC. This gives the protein CASSQGPGGNYNEQFF.

The chain is built from TRBV4-2 and TRBJ2-1; 8 nucleotides line up with TRBD2. CDR3 length equals 15 residues. CDR1 is LGHNA, CDR2 YNFKEQ, per germline. The ends lost 1 base at V and 7 bases at J; junction bases unmatched: 6. The CDR3 DNA reads TGTGCCAGCAGCCAAGGAGCGGGAGAGGTTAATGAGCAGTTCTTC. Protein product: CASSQGAGEVNEQFF.

The chain combines TRBV25-1 with TRBJ2-1; maybe TRBD2 (6 bases). This CDR3 is 15 amino acids long. V lost 4 bases to trimming and J lost 0 bases, with 10 bases between them. Germline CDR1 and CDR2: MGHDK and SYGVNS. CDR3 bases: TGTGCCAGCAGTGGACTAGGGAGCTCCTACAATGAGCAGTTCTTC. Its protein is CASSGLGSSYNEQFF.

The chain combines TRBV6-1 with TRBJ2-2, with D tentatively TRBD1 (6 bases). CDR3 size: 13 residues. V gave up 5 bases and J gave up 9 bases, with 13 bases separating them. Per the germline V gene, CDR1 is MNHNS and CDR2 is SASEGT. The CDR3 loop is CASSNSGTRELFF. CDR3 sequence (DNA): TGTGCCAGCAGTAACTCTGGGACAAGGGAGCTGTTTTTT.

J is TRBJ1-5 and V is TRBV2; D is undetermined. The V gene's germline CDR1 is SNHLY and CDR2 FYNNEI. CDR3 length equals 16 residues. Trimming took 5 bases from V and 4 from J, leaving 18 bases between them. The CDR3 DNA reads TGTGCCAGCAGTCCTCGGGGAGGAAAGGGAAATCAGCCCCAGCATTTT. Translation: CASSPRGGKGNQPQHF.

This chain uses TRBV7-8 with TRBJ1-2; weak D call: TRBD1 (5 bases). CDR1 SGHVS and CDR2 FQNEAQ come from the germline V gene. V lost 4 bases and J 3 bases, leaving 15 bases between the germline ends. There are 15 residues in the CDR3. The CDR3 coding sequence is TGTGCCAGCAGCTCCCCCCCTGGGGCCGACTATGGCTACACCTTC. This encodes CASSSPPGADYGYTF.

This clone was seen a few times. The chain links TRBV5-4 to TRBJ1-1; maybe TRBD1 (5 bases). V was trimmed by 4 bases and J by 1 base, leaving 8 bases between them. CDR1 SGHNT and CDR2 YYREEE come from the germline V gene (reference sequence). This CDR3 has 13 amino acids. CDR3 coding DNA: TGTGCCAGCAGCCTGGACACGAACACTGAAGCTTTCTTT. As protein: CASSLDTNTEAFF. Full variable domain (remainder filled in from reference TRBV5-4 and TRBJ1-1): ETGVTQSPTHLIKTRGQQVTLRCSSQSGHNTVSWYQQALGQGPQFIFQYYREEENGRGNFPPRFSGLQFPNYSSELNVNALELDDSALYLCASSLDTNTEAFFGQGTRLTVV.

V gene TRBV6-4 combines with J gene TRBJ2-3, with D possibly matching TRBD2 (6 bases). Trimming shortened V by 5 bases and J by 2 bases, and 14 bases separated the two germline ends. The CDR3 is 15 residues long. Germline CDR1 and CDR2: MRHNA and SNTAGT. CDR3 sequence: CASSRLGRYTDTQYF. The CDR3 DNA sequence: TGTGCCAGCAGTCGACTAGGTCGGTACACAGATACGCAGTATTTT.

This clone was detected only a few times. The rearrangement uses TRBV9 and TRBJ2-7; D uncertain. The length of the CDR3 is 16 residues. Trimming shortened V by 0 bases and J by 7 bases, and 20 bases separated the two germline ends. Germline loops: CDR1 SGDLS, CDR2 YYNGEE. CDR3 in amino acids: CASSVEVSSSGREQYF. For the CDR3, the DNA is TGTGCCAGCAGCGTAGAAGTCAGCAGTTCGGGTCGAGAGCAGTACTTC.

The table lists this clone with a few counts. This chain links TRBV11-2 with TRBJ2-5; TRBD2 might be the D (6 bases). Germline CDR1 reads SGHAT; CDR2 reads FQNNGV. Trimming left V 3 bases short and J 5 bases short, with 13 bases between. The CDR3 is 14 residues long. The CDR3 nucleotides read TGTGCCAGCAGCTTGGGACTTCTAGTGGAGACCCAGTACTTC. Protein sequence: CASSLGLLVETQYF. Full variable domain (remainder filled in from reference TRBV11-2 and TRBJ2-5): EAGVAQSPRYKIIEKRQSVAFWCNPISGHATLYWYQQILGQGPKLLIQFQNNGVVDDSQLPKDRFSAERLKGVDSTLKIQPAKLEDSAVYLCASSLGLLVETQYFGPGTRLLVL.

There are a few counts of this clone. The J gene is TRBJ2-5, the V gene TRBV29-1; 8 bases agree with TRBD2. Unmatched junction bases numbered 5, after V lost 7 bases and J lost 4 bases. The V gene's germline CDR1 is SQVTM and CDR2 ANQGSEA. The CDR3 contains 12 residues. CDR3 DNA sequence: TGCAGCGCTCGGGGGGGCGGAGAGACCCAGTACTTC. Translating it yields CSARGGGETQYF.

The chain carries TRBV18 and TRBJ2-7, with 10 bases lining up with TRBD2. Germline assignment: CDR1 KGHSH and CDR2 LQKENI. Germline trimming cut 3 bases from V and 1 base from J; bases unmatched to any gene: 3. The CDR3 spans 15 residues. In DNA form, the CDR3 reads TGTGCCAGCTCACCCAGCGGGAGGGGGTCCTACGAGCAGTACTTC. Protein sequence: CASSPSGRGSYEQYF.

This clone was seen only once. V is TRBV30 and J is TRBJ2-7, with D possibly matching TRBD2 (5 bases). Trimming left V 3 bases short and J 2 bases short, with 11 bases between. The CDR3 spans 13 residues. Germline CDR1 and CDR2: GTSNPN and SVGIG (reference sequence). CDR3 amino acids: CAWRLDGTYEQYF. In DNA, the CDR3 is TGTGCCTGGAGACTGGACGGGACCTACGAGCAGTACTTC.

This clone was counted a few times. The gene calls are TRBV4-1 and TRBJ1-1; no clear D gene. V was clipped by 6 bases and J by 4 bases, with 18 bases between them. Germline V lookup: CDR1 MGHRA, CDR2 YSYEKL. The CDR3 is 15 residues long. The CDR3, as DNA: TGCGCCAGCAGGGGGATGGATCCAGGAGGCACTGAAGCTTTCTTT. As protein: CASRGMDPGGTEAFF.

This clone occurred a few times. This chain links TRBV9 with TRBJ2-2; D may be TRBD2 (7 bases). CDR1 is SGDLS and CDR2 is YYNGEE in the germline V gene. The V and J ends lost 0 bases and 5 bases respectively, with 11 bases between them. CDR3 size: 15 residues. CDR3 protein: CASSVGGRGTGELFF. DNA of the CDR3: TGTGCCAGCAGCGTAGGAGGGAGGGGGACCGGGGAGCTGTTTTTT.

In this sample, this clone turned up a few times. The gene calls are TRBV2 and TRBJ1-1; D might be TRBD1 (6 bases). The germline V gene has CDR1 SNHLY and CDR2 FYNNEI. This CDR3 spans 13 amino acids. Trimming pared 8 bases from V and 7 bases from J, leaving 17 bases between. This CDR3 is CASGPQGQGEAFF. The CDR3 nucleotides are TGTGCCAGCGGGCCCCAGGGGCAGGGTGAAGCTTTCTTT.

This clone was counted a few times. This chain connects TRBV27 to TRBJ2-2; 7 bases agree with TRBD1. The CDR3 covers 14 residues. The V gene's germline CDR1 is MNHEY and CDR2 SMNVEV (reference sequence). V gave up 7 bases and J gave up 5 bases; unmatched junction bases: 7. CDR3 loop: CASNRQGGTGELFF. The CDR3 coding sequence is TGTGCCAGCAACCGACAGGGCGGGACCGGGGAGCTGTTTTTT.

Only a few counts were recorded for this clone. This rearrangement joins TRBV13 to TRBJ2-3; 7 bases map to TRBD2. After removal of 2 bases from V and 3 bases from J, the junction contained 2 bases not matched to a gene. The CDR3 loop spans 14 amino acids. Germline lookup yields CDR1 PRHDT and CDR2 FYEKMQ (reference sequence). The CDR3 reads CASSLKGGTDTQYF. The DNA for the CDR3 is TGTGCCAGCAGCTTAAAGGGAGGGACAGATACGCAGTATTTT.

The table lists this clone with a few counts. The rearrangement uses TRBV30 and TRBJ2-2; D possibly corresponds to TRBD2 (5 bases). The V end was cut by 0 bases, the J end by 10 bases, with 9 bases between. Per the germline V gene, CDR1 is GTSNPN and CDR2 is SVGIG (reference sequence). The CDR3 is 12 residues long. The CDR3 DNA reads TGTGCCTGGAGTGTAGAGGGCTCGGAGCTGTTTTTT. As protein: CAWSVEGSELFF. Variable domain in full (rest from reference TRBV30 and TRBJ2-2): SQTIHQWPATLVQPVGSPLSLECTVEGTSNPNLYWYRQAAGRGLQLLFYSVGIGQISSEVPQNLSASRPQDRQFILSSKKLLLSDSGFYLCAWSVEGSELFFGEGSRLTVL.

This clone has just a few counts. Additional DNA sequences in this sample encode the identical CDR3. The J gene is TRBJ2-3, the V gene TRBV9; possible D gene TRBD2, 5 bases. Trimming shortened V by 1 base and J by 0 bases, and 6 bases separated the two germline ends. Germline CDR1 is SGDLS and CDR2 is YYNGEE. The CDR3 has 14 amino acids. Here the CDR3 reads CASSVTGSTDTQYF. The CDR3 region has the DNA TGTGCCAGCAGCGTAACGGGAAGCACAGATACGCAGTATTTT.

The chain uses TRBV6-5 and TRBJ1-5, with D maybe TRBD1 (5 bases). Trimming shortened V by 5 bases and J by 4 bases, and 12 bases separated the two germline ends. CDR3 length: 14 amino acids. Germline V gives CDR1 MNHEY, CDR2 SVGAGI. CDR3 coding DNA: TGTGCCAGCAGTGCGGGGCAGAGGAATCAGCCCCAGCATTTT. Its translation: CASSAGQRNQPQHF.

This clone was picked up a small number of times. The genes are TRBV2 and TRBJ1-2, with 9 nucleotides matching TRBD1. This CDR3 is 15 amino acids long. The trim removed 6 bases at V and 8 bases at J, leaving 13 bases unmatched. Germline V gene data show CDR1 as SNHLY and CDR2 as FYNNEI. This CDR3 reads CASSAGQGSWSGYTF. CDR3 in DNA: TGTGCCAGCAGCGCGGGACAGGGAAGTTGGAGCGGCTACACCTTC. Complete variable domain (other parts from reference TRBV2 and TRBJ1-2): EPEVTQTPSHQVTQMGQEVILRCVPISNHLYFYWYRQILGQKVEFLVSFYNNEISEKSEIFDDQFSVERPDGSNFTLKIRSTKLEDSAMYFCASSAGQGSWSGYTFGSGTRLTVV.

This clone was found a few times. CDR3 nucleotides: TGTGCCAGCAGCTCGTCCCGAGATACGCAGTATTTT. Protein sequence: CASSSSRDTQYF. V gene TRBV7-3 combines with J gene TRBJ2-3; D is undetermined. The V end lost 4 bases, the J end lost 5 bases, and 7 bases lay between the germline ends. This CDR3 is built from 12 residues. The V gene's germline CDR1 is SGHTA and CDR2 FQGTGA.

The chain carries TRBV19 and TRBJ2-5, with TRBD2 matching 13 bases. The CDR3 covers 17 residues. V dropped 5 bases and J dropped 7; count of bases not matched to a gene: 13. CDR1 and CDR2 (germline): LNHDA, SQIVND (reference sequence). The CDR3 protein is CASSPSLGLAGVGTQYF. CDR3 nucleotide sequence: TGTGCCAGTAGTCCATCTCTCGGACTAGCGGGAGTTGGGACCCAGTACTTC.

The chain couples TRBV2 to TRBJ2-3, with a weak D call TRBD2 (6 bases). V lost 4 bases and J lost 0, with 11 bases in between. This CDR3 region has 15 residues. Germline lookup yields CDR1 SNHLY and CDR2 FYNNEI. The CDR3 sequence: CASSGGGISTDTQYF. DNA for the CDR3: TGTGCCAGCAGTGGGGGCGGGATTAGCACAGATACGCAGTATTTT. The full variable domain, its missing parts supplied by reference TRBV2 and TRBJ2-3, is EPEVTQTPSHQVTQMGQEVILRCVPISNHLYFYWYRQILGQKVEFLVSFYNNEISEKSEIFDDQFSVERPDGSNFTLKIRSTKLEDSAMYFCASSGGGISTDTQYFGPGTRLTVL.